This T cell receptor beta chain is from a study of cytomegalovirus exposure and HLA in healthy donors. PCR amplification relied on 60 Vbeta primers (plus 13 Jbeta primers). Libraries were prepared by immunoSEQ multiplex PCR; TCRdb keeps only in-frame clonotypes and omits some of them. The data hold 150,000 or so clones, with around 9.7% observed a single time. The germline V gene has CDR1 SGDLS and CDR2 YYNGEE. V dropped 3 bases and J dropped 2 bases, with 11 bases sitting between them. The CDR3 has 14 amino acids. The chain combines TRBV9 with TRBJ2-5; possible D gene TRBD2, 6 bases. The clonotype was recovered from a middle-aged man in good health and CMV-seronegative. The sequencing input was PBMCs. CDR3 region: CASSGRDPQETQYF. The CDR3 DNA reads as TGTGCCAGCAGCGGGAGGGACCCTCAAGAGACCCAGTACTTC.